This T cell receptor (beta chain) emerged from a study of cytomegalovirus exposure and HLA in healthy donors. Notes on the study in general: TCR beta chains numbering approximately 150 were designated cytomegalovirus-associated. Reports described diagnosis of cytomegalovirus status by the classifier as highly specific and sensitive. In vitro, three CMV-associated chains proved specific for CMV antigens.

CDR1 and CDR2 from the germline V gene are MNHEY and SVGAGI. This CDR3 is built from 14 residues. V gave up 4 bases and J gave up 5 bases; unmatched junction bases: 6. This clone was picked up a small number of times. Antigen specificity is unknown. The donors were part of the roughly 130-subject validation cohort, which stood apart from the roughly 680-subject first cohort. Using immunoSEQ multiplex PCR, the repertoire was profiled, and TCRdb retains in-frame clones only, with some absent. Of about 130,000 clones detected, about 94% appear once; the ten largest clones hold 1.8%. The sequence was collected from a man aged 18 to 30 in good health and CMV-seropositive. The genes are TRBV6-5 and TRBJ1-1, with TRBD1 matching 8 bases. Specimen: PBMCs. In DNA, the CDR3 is TGTGCCAGCAGTTCCTCCAGGGGGCAGACTGAAGCTTTCTTT. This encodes CASSSSRGQTEAFF.